These 21 T cell receptor beta chains came from one sample sequenced in a study of cytomegalovirus exposure and HLA in healthy donors. A multiplex PCR was run with 60 Vbeta primers and 13 Jbeta primers. Clones were sequenced by immunoSEQ multiplex PCR, and TCRdb holds only the in-frame ones, with some missing. The sample lists 150,000 to 200,000 clones, about 12% occurring once. The sample consisted of PBMCs. The receptors originated from a man aged 50 to 59 in good health and CMV-seropositive.

The chain employs TRBV30 and TRBJ2-2; maybe TRBD1 (7 bases). The length of the CDR3 is 14 residues. Trimming took off 3 bases at V and 5 bases at J, with 13 bases between the two ends. Germline V CDR1 and CDR2: GTSNPN, SVGIG (reference sequence). This chain's CDR3 is CAWRLQGRTGELFF. The CDR3 nucleotides are TGTGCCTGGAGATTACAGGGGAGGACCGGGGAGCTGTTTTTT.

This clone appeared a few times. The chain is built from TRBV10-3 and TRBJ1-5, with 8 nucleotides matching TRBD1. Trimming at V came to 6 bases and at J to 3 bases, leaving 7 bases not matched to a gene. The CDR3 consists of 15 residues. The germline CDR1 and CDR2 sequences are ENHRY and SYGVKD. CDR3 amino acids: CAIRPTGDFNQPQHF. CDR3 nucleotides: TGTGCCATCAGACCGACAGGGGATTTCAATCAGCCCCAGCATTTT.

The gene calls are TRBV16 and TRBJ1-3, with 7 positions matching TRBD1. This CDR3 is 17 amino acids long. The ends lost 2 bases at V and 0 bases at J; junction bases unmatched: 7. CDR1 and CDR2 from the germline V gene are KGHSY and FQNENV. CDR3 protein: CASSQTETGVSGNTIYF. The CDR3 DNA is TGTGCCAGCAGCCAAACCGAAACAGGGGTCTCTGGAAACACCATATATTTT.

This clone turned up a few times. The chain carries TRBV19 and TRBJ1-5; unclear D gene. The CDR3 consists of 15 residues. V shed 2 bases and J shed 0 bases, with 8 bases lying between them. Germline lookup yields CDR1 LNHDA and CDR2 SQIVND (reference sequence). CDR3 nucleotides: TGTGCCAGTAGTATATCGGTTCTTAGCAATCAGCCCCAGCATTTT. Its translation: CASSISVLSNQPQHF.

This clone has just a few counts. The chain has TRBV29-1 and TRBJ2-7, with 7 bases identical to TRBD2. This CDR3 region has 13 residues. Germline assignment: CDR1 SQVTM and CDR2 ANQGSEA. The CDR3 here is CSLLRRGNYEQYF. CDR3 DNA: TGCAGTCTTCTCAGGCGGGGGAACTACGAGCAGTACTTC.

The V gene is TRBV2, the J gene TRBJ2-7; the match to TRBD1 covers 8 bases. J was trimmed by 0 bases and V by 6 bases; bases with no gene match: 7. CDR3 length: 15 amino acids. CDR1 SNHLY and CDR2 FYNNEI come from the germline V gene. The CDR3 sequence is CASSSQGASSYEQYF. The CDR3 DNA sequence: TGTGCCAGCAGCTCCCAGGGGGCTAGCTCCTACGAGCAGTACTTC.

This clone was detected a few times. The sample contains more than one DNA sequence encoding this CDR3. This chain links TRBV5-1 with TRBJ1-1; D ambiguous. Trimming removed 2 bases at V and 0 bases at J, with 11 bases between. The CDR3 sequence is 15 residues long. Germline V gene sequence: CDR1 SGHRS, CDR2 YFSETQ. The DNA for the CDR3 is TGCGCCAGCAGCTTCCTAGGCGAAATGAACACTGAAGCTTTCTTT. Protein: CASSFLGEMNTEAFF.

The table lists this clone with a few counts. In the same sample, other DNA sequences code for this CDR3. This rearrangement joins TRBV5-4 to TRBJ1-2; a possible D gene is TRBD1 (5 bases). Germline V gene data show CDR1 as SGHNT and CDR2 as YYREEE (reference sequence). The CDR3 contains 13 residues. Trimming pared 0 bases from V and 2 bases from J, leaving 5 bases between. The CDR3 DNA reads TGTGCCAGCAGCTTGGCAGGGAACTATGGCTACACCTTC. Amino acid sequence: CASSLAGNYGYTF.

The chain joins TRBV7-2 to TRBJ1-5, with D tentatively TRBD1 (6 bases). The CDR3 totals 17 residues. Germline assignment: CDR1 SGHTA and CDR2 FQGNSA. Trimming took off 1 base at V and 1 base at J, with 14 bases between the two ends. Here the CDR3 DNA reads TGTGCCAGCAGCTTAGTGCCAGGGGATTCGAGCAATCAGCCCCAGCATTTT. It specifies CASSLVPGDSSNQPQHF.

The chain joins TRBV4-3 to TRBJ2-7; perhaps TRBD1 as D (7 bases). V gave up 3 bases and J gave up 9 bases, with 21 bases separating them. Germline CDR1 is LGHNA and CDR2 is YSLEER. The CDR3 runs to 15 residues. The CDR3 protein is CASSQGFRGVGRQYV. The CDR3 bases are TGCGCCAGCAGCCAGGGCTTCAGGGGGGTTGGGCGGCAGTACGTC.

The gene calls are TRBV19 and TRBJ1-1; D perhaps matches TRBD1 (6 bases). The germline V gene has CDR1 LNHDA and CDR2 SQIVND (reference sequence). The CDR3 extends over 14 amino acids. With 3 bases removed from V and 4 bases from J, the gap between germline ends came to 12 bases. CDR3 sequence (DNA): TGTGCCAGTAGTATTTGGGGAGGGGGCACTGAAGCTTTCTTT. Its translation is CASSIWGGGTEAFF.

The chain couples TRBV19 to TRBJ1-5, with D perhaps matching TRBD1 (6 bases). The CDR3 sequence is 15 residues long. Per germline, CDR1 LNHDA and CDR2 SQIVND (reference sequence). Trimming left V 5 bases short and J 3 bases short, with 14 bases between. CDR3 amino acids: CASSLTGLANQPQHF. The DNA for the CDR3 is TGTGCCAGTAGTCTTACAGGGTTGGCCAATCAGCCCCAGCATTTT.

This chain joins TRBV6-5 and TRBJ1-2; no clear D. Germline-derived CDR1 and CDR2 are MNHEY and SVGAGI. The CDR3 covers 13 residues. The germline V and J ends were trimmed by 4 bases and 1 base, with 7 bases remaining between them. The CDR3 sequence is CASSLSLNYGYTF. Written as DNA, the CDR3 is TGTGCCAGCAGTTTGAGTCTTAACTATGGCTACACCTTC.

The rearrangement joins TRBV27 to TRBJ2-7; 15 bases map to TRBD2. Trimming took 6 bases from V and 2 from J; bases not matched to a gene: 2. Germline V gene lookup returns CDR1 MNHEY and CDR2 SMNVEV (reference sequence). The CDR3 has 15 amino acids. The CDR3 sequence: CASRGLAGGPYEQYV. CDR3 in DNA: TGTGCCAGCAGAGGACTAGCGGGGGGGCCCTACGAGCAGTACGTC.

This clone was picked up a small number of times. The chain joins TRBV30 to TRBJ1-1; no clear D gene. Trimming left V 1 base short and J 6 bases short, with 18 bases between. The CDR3 runs 15 residues. From germline, CDR1 is GTSNPN and CDR2 SVGIG (reference sequence). CDR3 sequence reads: CAWSGEGGLVSEAFF. The CDR3 DNA reads TGTGCCTGGAGTGGGGAGGGCGGTCTCGTCTCTGAAGCTTTCTTT.

This clone was seen a few times. V usage is TRBV7-9 and J usage is TRBJ1-6, with D tentatively TRBD1 (5 bases). Germline V gene sequence: CDR1 SEHNR, CDR2 FQNEAQ (reference sequence). This CDR3 has 14 amino acids. Trimming removed 1 base from V and 7 bases from J, with 8 bases in between. The CDR3 nucleotides are TGTGCCAGCAGCTTAGGCGCAGGGAATTCACCCCTCCACTTT. Protein sequence: CASSLGAGNSPLHF.

This clone was detected only a few times. This chain uses TRBV5-4 with TRBJ2-7, with TRBD1 matching 9 bases. From germline, CDR1 is SGHNT and CDR2 YYREEE (reference sequence). The CDR3 is 14 amino acids. The J segment lost 3 bases and the V segment lost 0 bases, leaving 1 base of the junction unmatched. The CDR3 DNA reads TGTGCCAGCAGCTTGGGGGGACAGGGCTACGAGCAGTACGTC. It encodes CASSLGGQGYEQYV.

The rearrangement links TRBV13 to TRBJ2-1; 10 bases align to TRBD2. Germline values: CDR1 PRHDT, CDR2 FYEKMQ (reference sequence). J lost 7 bases, V lost 3 bases, and 9 bases had no gene match. The CDR3 is 16 residues long. Written as DNA, the CDR3 is TGTGCCAGCAGCTTGGGACAGCGGGGGGGCCTGAATGAGCAGTTCTTC. As protein: CASSLGQRGGLNEQFF.

The chain joins TRBV4-3 to TRBJ1-1, with D possibly being TRBD1 (6 bases). The length of the CDR3 is 13 residues. Germline lookup yields CDR1 LGHNA and CDR2 YSLEER. Trimming removed 4 bases from V and 5 bases from J, with 11 bases in between. CDR3 DNA sequence: TGCGCCAGCAGCCTAGCCAGGGGTACTGAAGCTTTCTTT. Translating gives CASSLARGTEAFF.

V and J are TRBV11-3 and TRBJ1-5, with 7 bases identical to TRBD1. Per germline, CDR1 SGHNT and CDR2 YENEEA. The trim removed 0 bases at V and 2 bases at J, leaving 1 base unmatched. CDR3 length: 15 amino acids. CDR3 coding DNA: TGTGCCAGCAGCTTAGATGGGACAGGCAATCAGCCCCAGCATTTT. It encodes CASSLDGTGNQPQHF.

This clone was detected only a few times. The chain uses TRBV5-8 and TRBJ1-5; the D is unclear. Germline V gene lookup returns CDR1 SGHTS and CDR2 YDEGEE. The V gene lost 0 bases and the J gene lost 11 bases, with 6 bases spanning the gap. This CDR3 spans 11 amino acids. The CDR3 coding sequence is TGTGCCAGCAGCTTGGCGCAGACCCAGCATTTT. Its protein is CASSLAQTQHF.